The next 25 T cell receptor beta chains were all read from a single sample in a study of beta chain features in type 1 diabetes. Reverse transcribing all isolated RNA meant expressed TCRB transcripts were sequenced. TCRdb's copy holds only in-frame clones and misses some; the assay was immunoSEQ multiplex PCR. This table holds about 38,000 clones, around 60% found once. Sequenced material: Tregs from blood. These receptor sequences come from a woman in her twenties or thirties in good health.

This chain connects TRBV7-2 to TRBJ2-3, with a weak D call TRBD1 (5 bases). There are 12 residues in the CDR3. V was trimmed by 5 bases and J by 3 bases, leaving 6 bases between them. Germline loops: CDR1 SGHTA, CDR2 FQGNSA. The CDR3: CASSTGTDTQYF. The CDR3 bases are TGTGCCAGCAGCACAGGAACAGATACGCAGTATTTT.

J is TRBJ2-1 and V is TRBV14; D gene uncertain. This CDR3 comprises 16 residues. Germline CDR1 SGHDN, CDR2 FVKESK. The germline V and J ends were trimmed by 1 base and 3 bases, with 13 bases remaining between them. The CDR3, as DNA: TGTGCCAGCAGCCAAGTCCGTGAATCCTACTACAATGAGCAGTTCTTC. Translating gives CASSQVRESYYNEQFF.

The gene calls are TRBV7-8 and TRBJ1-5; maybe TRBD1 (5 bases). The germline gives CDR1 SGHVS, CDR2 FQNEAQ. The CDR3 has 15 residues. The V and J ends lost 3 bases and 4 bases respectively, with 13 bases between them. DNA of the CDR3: TGTGCCAGCAGCTTCGGTCTGGGACTTAATCAGCCCCAGCATTTT. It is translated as CASSFGLGLNQPQHF.

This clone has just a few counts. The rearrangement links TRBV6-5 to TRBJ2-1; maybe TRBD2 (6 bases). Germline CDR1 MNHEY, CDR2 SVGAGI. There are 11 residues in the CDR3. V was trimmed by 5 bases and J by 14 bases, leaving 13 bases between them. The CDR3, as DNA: TGTGCCAGCAGTGGGGGACTCTCAAAGTTCTTC. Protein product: CASSGGLSKFF.

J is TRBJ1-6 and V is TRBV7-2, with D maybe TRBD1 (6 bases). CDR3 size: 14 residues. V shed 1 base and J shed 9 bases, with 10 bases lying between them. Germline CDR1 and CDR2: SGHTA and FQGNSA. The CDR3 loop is CASSLDGGASPLHF. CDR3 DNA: TGTGCCAGCAGCTTAGATGGGGGGGCTTCACCCCTCCACTTT.

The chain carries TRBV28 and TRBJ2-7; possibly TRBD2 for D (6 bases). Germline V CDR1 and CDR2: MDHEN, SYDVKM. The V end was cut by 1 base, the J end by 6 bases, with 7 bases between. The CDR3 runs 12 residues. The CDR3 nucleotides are TGTGCCAGCAGTTTATTGGGGGGCGAGCAGTACTTC. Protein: CASSLLGGEQYF.

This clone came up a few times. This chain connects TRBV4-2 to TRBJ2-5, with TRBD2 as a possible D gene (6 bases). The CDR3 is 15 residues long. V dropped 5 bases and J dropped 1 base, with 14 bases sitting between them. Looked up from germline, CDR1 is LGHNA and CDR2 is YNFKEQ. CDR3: CASSDVGGIQETQYF. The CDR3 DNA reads TGTGCCAGCAGCGACGTAGGAGGGATCCAAGAGACCCAGTACTTC.

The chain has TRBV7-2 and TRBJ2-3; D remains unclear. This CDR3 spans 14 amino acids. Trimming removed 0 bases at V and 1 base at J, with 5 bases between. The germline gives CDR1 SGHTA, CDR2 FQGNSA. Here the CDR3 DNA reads TGTGCCAGCAGCTTAGCGAGTGGCACAGATACGCAGTATTTT. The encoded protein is CASSLASGTDTQYF.

The CDR3 protein is CASSEGGQGAYGEKLFF. The CDR3 DNA reads as TGTGCCAGCAGTGAGGGAGGACAGGGGGCTTACGGTGAAAAACTGTTTTTT. V usage is TRBV25-1 and J usage is TRBJ1-4; 11 bases agree with TRBD1. The trim removed 3 bases at V and 7 bases at J, leaving 10 bases unmatched. This CDR3 region has 17 residues. Germline V gives CDR1 MGHDK, CDR2 SYGVNS.

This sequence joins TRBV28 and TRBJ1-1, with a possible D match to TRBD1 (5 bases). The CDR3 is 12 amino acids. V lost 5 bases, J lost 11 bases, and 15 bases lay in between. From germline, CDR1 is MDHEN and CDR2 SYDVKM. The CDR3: CASSKWGLGAFF. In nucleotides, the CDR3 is TGTGCCAGCAGTAAGTGGGGACTGGGGGCTTTCTTT.

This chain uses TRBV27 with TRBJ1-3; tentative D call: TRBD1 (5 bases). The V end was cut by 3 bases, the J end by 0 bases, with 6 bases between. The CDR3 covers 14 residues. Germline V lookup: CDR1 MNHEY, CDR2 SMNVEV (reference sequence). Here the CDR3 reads CASSFDSSGNTIYF. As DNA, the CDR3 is TGTGCCAGCAGTTTCGACAGCTCTGGAAACACCATATATTTT.

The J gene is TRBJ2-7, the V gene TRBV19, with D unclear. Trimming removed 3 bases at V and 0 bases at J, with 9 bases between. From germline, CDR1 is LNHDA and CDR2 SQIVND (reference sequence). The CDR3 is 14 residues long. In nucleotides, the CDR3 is TGTGCCAGTAGTATCATCGCCGGCTCCTACGAGCAGTACTTC. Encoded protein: CASSIIAGSYEQYF.

The CDR3 coding sequence is TGTGCCTGGATCCCTTACGGGAGTGGGAAGACCCAGTACTTC. This encodes CAWIPYGSGKTQYF. V usage is TRBV30 and J usage is TRBJ2-5; D is possibly TRBD2 (6 bases). V dropped 4 bases and J dropped 6 bases, with 18 bases sitting between them. This CDR3 is 14 amino acids long. Germline CDR1 and CDR2: GTSNPN and SVGIG (reference sequence).

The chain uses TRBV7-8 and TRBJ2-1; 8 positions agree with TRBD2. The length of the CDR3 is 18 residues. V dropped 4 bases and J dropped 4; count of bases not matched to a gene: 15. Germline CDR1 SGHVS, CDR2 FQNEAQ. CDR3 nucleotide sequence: TGTGCCAGCAGCTCCGGGATAGCGGGATCTGGGGTTTACAATGAGCAGTTCTTC. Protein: CASSSGIAGSGVYNEQFF.

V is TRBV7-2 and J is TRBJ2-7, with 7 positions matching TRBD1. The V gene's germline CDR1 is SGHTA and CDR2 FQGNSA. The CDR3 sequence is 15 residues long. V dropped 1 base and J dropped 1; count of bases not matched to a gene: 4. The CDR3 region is CASSLGTGPSYEQYF. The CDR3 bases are TGTGCCAGCAGCTTAGGGACAGGACCATCCTACGAGCAGTACTTC.

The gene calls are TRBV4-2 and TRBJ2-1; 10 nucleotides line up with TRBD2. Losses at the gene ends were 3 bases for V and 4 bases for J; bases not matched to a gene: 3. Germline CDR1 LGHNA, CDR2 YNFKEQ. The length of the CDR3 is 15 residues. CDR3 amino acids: CASSHWTSGYNEQFF. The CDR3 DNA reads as TGTGCCAGCAGCCACTGGACTAGCGGATACAATGAGCAGTTCTTC.

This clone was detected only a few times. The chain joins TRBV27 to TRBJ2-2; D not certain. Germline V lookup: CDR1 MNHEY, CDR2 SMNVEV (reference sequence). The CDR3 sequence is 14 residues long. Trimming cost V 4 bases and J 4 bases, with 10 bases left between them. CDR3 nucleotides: TGTGCCAGCAGTTGGGCCGACACCACCGGGGAGCTGTTTTTT. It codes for CASSWADTTGELFF.

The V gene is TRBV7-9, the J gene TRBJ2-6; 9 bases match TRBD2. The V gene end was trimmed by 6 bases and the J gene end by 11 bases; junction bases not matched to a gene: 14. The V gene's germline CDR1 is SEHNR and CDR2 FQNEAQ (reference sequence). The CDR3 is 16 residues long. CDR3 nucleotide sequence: TGTGCCAGCAGGACCTATGGTAGCGGGAGAGAGGACGTCCTGACTTTC. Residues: CASRTYGSGREDVLTF.

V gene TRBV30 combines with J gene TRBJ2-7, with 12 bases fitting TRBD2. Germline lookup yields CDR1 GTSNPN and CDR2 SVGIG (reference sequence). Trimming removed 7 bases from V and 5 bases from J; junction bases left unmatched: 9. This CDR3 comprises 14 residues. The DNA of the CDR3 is TGTGCCTTAAAAAAACGACTAGCGGGAGACGAGCAGTACTTC. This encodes CALKKRLAGDEQYF. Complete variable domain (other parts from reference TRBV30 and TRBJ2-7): SQTIHQWPATLVQPVGSPLSLECTVEGTSNPNLYWYRQAAGRGLQLLFYSVGIGQISSEVPQNLSASRPQDRQFILSSKKLLLSDSGFYLCALKKRLAGDEQYFGPGTRLTVT.

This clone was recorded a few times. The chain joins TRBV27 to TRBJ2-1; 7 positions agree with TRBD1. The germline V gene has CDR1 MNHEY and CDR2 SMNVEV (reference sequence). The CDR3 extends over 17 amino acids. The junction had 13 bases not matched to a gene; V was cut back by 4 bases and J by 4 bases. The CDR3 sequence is CASSSRRGQAPYNEQFF. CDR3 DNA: TGTGCCAGCAGTTCCCGCCGTGGACAGGCCCCTTACAATGAGCAGTTCTTC.

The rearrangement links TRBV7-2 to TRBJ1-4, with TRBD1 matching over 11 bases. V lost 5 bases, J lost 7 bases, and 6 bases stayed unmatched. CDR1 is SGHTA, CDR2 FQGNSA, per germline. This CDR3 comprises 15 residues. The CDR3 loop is CASSQTGTGGEKLFF. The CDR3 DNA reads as TGTGCCAGCAGCCAAACCGGGACAGGGGGTGAAAAACTGTTTTTT.

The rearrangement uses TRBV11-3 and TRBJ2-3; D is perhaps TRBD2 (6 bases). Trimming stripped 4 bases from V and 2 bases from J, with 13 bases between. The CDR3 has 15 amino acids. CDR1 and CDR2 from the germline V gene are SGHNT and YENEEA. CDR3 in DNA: TGTGCCAGCAGCTCAACCCTAGCGATCACAGATACGCAGTATTTT. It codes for CASSSTLAITDTQYF.

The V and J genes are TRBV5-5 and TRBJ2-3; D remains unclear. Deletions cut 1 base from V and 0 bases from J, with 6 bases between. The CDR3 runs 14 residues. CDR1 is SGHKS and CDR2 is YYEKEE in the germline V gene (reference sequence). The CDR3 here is CASSLHGSTDTQYF. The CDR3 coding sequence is TGTGCCAGCAGCTTGCACGGGAGCACAGATACGCAGTATTTT. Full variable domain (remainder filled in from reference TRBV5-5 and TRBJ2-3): DAGVTQSPTHLIKTRGQQVTLRCSPISGHKSVSWYQQVLGQGPQFIFQYYEKEERGRGNFPDRFSARQFPNYSSELNVNALLLGDSALYLCASSLHGSTDTQYFGPGTRLTVL.

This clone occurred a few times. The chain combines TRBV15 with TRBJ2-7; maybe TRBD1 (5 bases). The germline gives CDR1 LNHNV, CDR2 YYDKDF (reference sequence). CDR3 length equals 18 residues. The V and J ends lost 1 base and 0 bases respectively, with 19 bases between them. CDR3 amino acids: CATSRVRIRTQNSYEQYF. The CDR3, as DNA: TGTGCCACCAGCAGAGTCAGGATCCGGACACAAAACTCCTACGAGCAGTACTTC.

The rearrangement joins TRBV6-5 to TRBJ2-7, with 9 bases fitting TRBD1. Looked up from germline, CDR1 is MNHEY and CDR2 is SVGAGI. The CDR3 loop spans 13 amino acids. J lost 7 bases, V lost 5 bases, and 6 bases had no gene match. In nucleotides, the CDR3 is TGTGCCAGCAGTCGGGACAGGGCAAGGGAGCAGTACTTC. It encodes CASSRDRAREQYF.